These 7 T cell receptor beta chains were all obtained from the same sample, sequenced in a study of beta chain features in type 1 diabetes. Points from the study as a whole: TCRB CDR3 length was moderately but significantly reduced in all four CD4+ subsets of Type 1 diabetes patients.

No antigens are known for them. The sequenced template was cDNA made from the entire isolated RNA. Profiled with immunoSEQ multiplex PCR; TCRdb holds only in-frame clones, not every one. The sample shows around 140,000 clones, approximately 13% of them seen only once. Sequencing input: central memory CD4+ T cells from blood. The receptors were gathered from a man younger than 30 with type 1 diabetes.

This clone occurred once. CDR3 nucleotide sequence: TGTGCCAGCAGCCCCTACGGGGGGCAGGGGGTTGGGACCCAGTACTTC. It codes for CASSPYGGQGVGTQYF. The chain has TRBV7-6 and TRBJ2-5; the D call may be TRBD1 or TRBD2 (7 bases each). The germline V gene has CDR1 SGHVS and CDR2 FNYEAQ. V lost 5 bases, J lost 7 bases, and 23 bases lay in between. This CDR3 region has 16 residues.

This rearrangement joins TRBV29-1 to TRBJ1-3, with D possibly TRBD1 on 5 matching bases. Germline CDR1 and CDR2: SQVTM and ANQGSEA. The CDR3 spans 17 residues. V was clipped by 6 bases and J by 0 bases, with 21 bases between them. The CDR3, as DNA: TGCAGCGTAACCCGTCATAGCTCCGGGGCCTCTGGAAACACCATATATTTT. The encoded protein is CSVTRHSSGASGNTIYF.

The V gene is TRBV6-1, the J gene TRBJ2-7, with TRBD1 matching 8 bases. Germline CDR1 is MNHNS and CDR2 is SASEGT. Trimming took 4 bases from V and 3 from J; bases not matched to a gene: 8. The CDR3 has 15 amino acids. The CDR3, as DNA: TGTGCCAGCAGTGGCGAGCGGACAGGGTACTACGAGCAGTACTTC. Translating it yields CASSGERTGYYEQYF.

This clone was seen only a few times. The chain recombines TRBV11-3 with TRBJ2-1, with D possibly TRBD2 on 7 matching bases. This CDR3 region has 15 residues. With 6 bases removed from V and 2 bases from J, the gap between germline ends came to 14 bases. Germline assignment: CDR1 SGHNT and CDR2 YENEEA. The CDR3 spells CASSMRRGPYNEQFF. The CDR3 DNA reads as TGTGCCAGCAGTATGAGGCGGGGGCCCTACAATGAGCAGTTCTTC.

This clone occurred a few times. The V gene is TRBV7-9, the J gene TRBJ1-2, with D possibly matching TRBD1 (5 bases). CDR3 length: 13 residues. V gave up 1 base and J gave up 14 bases, with 17 bases separating them. Germline V gives CDR1 SEHNR, CDR2 FQNEAQ (reference sequence). The CDR3 sequence: CASSLVAGRKTTF. In nucleotides, the CDR3 is TGTGCCAGCAGCTTAGTGGCAGGGCGGAAAACTACCTTC. Full variable domain (remainder filled in from reference TRBV7-9 and TRBJ1-2): DTGVSQNPRHKITKRGQNVTFRCDPISEHNRLYWYRQTLGQGPEFLTYFQNEAQLEKSRLLSDRFSAERPKGSFSTLEIQRTEQGDSAMYLCASSLVAGRKTTFGSGTRLTVV.

V is TRBV7-9 and J is TRBJ1-1; no reliable D call. V was pared by 5 bases and J by 8 bases, with 9 bases between. The CDR3 runs to 11 residues. Germline lookup yields CDR1 SEHNR and CDR2 FQNEAQ (reference sequence). The CDR3 spells CASSPQREAFF. The CDR3 bases are TGTGCCAGCAGCCCTCAGCGAGAAGCTTTCTTT.

This clone showed up just a few times. The chain employs TRBV28 and TRBJ1-5, with a tentative D call TRBD1 (6 bases). Germline V gives CDR1 MDHEN, CDR2 SYDVKM. V was clipped by 8 bases and J by 9 bases, with 14 bases between them. The CDR3 consists of 12 residues. CDR3: CASGQTGLPQHF. CDR3 coding DNA: TGTGCCAGCGGGCAGACAGGCCTGCCCCAGCATTTT.